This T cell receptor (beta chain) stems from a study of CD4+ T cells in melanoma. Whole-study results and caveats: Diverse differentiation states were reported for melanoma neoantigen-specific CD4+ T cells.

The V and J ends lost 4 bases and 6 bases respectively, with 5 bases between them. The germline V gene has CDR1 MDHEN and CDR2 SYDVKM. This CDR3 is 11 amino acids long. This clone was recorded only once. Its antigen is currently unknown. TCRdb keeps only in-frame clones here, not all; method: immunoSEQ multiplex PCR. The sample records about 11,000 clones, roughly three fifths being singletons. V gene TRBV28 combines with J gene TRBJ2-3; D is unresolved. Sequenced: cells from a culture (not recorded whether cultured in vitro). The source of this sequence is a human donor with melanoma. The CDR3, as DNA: TGTGCCAGCAGTTCGCCTGATACGCAGTATTTT. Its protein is CASSSPDTQYF.